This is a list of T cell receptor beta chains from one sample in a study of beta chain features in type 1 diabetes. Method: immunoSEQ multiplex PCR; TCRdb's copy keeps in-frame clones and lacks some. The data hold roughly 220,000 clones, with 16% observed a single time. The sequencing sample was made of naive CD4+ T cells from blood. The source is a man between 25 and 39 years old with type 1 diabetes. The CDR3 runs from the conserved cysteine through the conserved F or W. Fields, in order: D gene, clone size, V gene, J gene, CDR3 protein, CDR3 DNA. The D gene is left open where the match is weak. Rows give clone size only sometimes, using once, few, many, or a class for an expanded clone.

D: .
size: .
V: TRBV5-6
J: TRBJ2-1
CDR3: CASSFVTNEQFF
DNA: TGTGCCAGCAGCTTTGTTACCAATGAGCAGTTCTTC

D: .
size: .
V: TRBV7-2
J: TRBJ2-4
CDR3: CASSLSWTDQNIQYF
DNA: TGTGCCAGCAGTCTATCATGGACAGACCAAAACATTCAGTACTTC

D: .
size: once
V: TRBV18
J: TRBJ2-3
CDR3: CASSPPAGSSTDTQYF
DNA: TGTGCCAGCTCACCACCGGCCGGGTCCAGCACAGATACGCAGTATTTT

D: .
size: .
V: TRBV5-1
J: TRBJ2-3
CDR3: CASSLVPDTQYF
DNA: TGCGCCAGCAGCTTGGTACCAGATACGCAGTATTTT

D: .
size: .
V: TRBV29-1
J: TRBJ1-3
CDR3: CSVGSSGNTIYF
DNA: TGCAGCGTCGGATCCTCTGGAAACACCATATATTTT

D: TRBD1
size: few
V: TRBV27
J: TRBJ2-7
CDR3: CASSLGDRVRQYF
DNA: TGTGCCAGCAGTTTAGGGGACAGGGTAAGGCAGTACTTC

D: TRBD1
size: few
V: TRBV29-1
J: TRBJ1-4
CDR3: CSVQDRFNEKLFF
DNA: TGCAGCGTCCAGGACAGGTTTAATGAAAAACTGTTTTTT

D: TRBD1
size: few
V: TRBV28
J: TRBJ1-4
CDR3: CASRTGGRLYEKLFF
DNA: TGTGCCAGCAGGACAGGGGGCAGGTTGTATGAAAAACTGTTTTTT

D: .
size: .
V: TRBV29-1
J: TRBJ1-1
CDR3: CSGGRLDTEAFF
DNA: TGCAGCGGTGGAAGGCTGGACACTGAAGCTTTCTTT

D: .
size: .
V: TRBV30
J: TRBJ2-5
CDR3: CAWSVLGETQYF
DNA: TGTGCCTGGAGTGTACTGGGGGAGACCCAGTACTTC

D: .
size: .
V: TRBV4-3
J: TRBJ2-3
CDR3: CASSHGPDLRKHSDTQYF
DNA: TGCGCCAGCAGCCACGGGCCGGACCTCCGAAAACATTCTGATACGCAGTATTTT

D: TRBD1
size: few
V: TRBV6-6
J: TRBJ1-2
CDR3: CASSTDRGGYTF
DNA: TGTGCCAGCAGTACGGACAGGGGAGGCTACACCTTC

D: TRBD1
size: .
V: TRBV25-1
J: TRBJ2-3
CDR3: CASSITQGMDTQYF
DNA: TGTGCCAGCAGTATAACACAGGGGATGGATACGCAGTATTTT

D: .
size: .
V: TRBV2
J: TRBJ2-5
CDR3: CASRRTKETQYF
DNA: TGTGCCAGCCGGAGGACCAAAGAGACCCAGTACTTC

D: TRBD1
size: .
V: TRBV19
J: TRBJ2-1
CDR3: CASNRQGYNEQFF
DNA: TGTGCCAGTAATCGACAGGGCTACAATGAGCAGTTCTTC

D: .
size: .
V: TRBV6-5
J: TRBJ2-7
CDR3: CASGSRQSYEQYF
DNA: TGTGCCAGTGGCTCACGACAGTCCTACGAGCAGTACTTC

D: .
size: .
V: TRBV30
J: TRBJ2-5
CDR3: CAWTGQSPETQYF
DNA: TGTGCCTGGACTGGTCAGAGCCCAGAGACCCAGTACTTC

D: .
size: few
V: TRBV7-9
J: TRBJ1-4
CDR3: CASRATKSEKLFF
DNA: TGTGCCAGCCGAGCCACGAAAAGTGAAAAACTGTTTTTT

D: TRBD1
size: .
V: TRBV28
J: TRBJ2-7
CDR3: CASSTPGQAAYEQYF
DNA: TGTGCCAGCAGTACCCCGGGACAGGCGGCCTACGAGCAGTACTTC

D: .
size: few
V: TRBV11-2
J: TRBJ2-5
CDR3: CASSRRQNQETQYF
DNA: TGTGCCAGCAGCAGACGACAGAACCAAGAGACCCAGTACTTC

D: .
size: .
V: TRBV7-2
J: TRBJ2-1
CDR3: CASSQETNNEQFF
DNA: TGTGCCAGCAGTCAGGAGACTAACAATGAGCAGTTCTTC

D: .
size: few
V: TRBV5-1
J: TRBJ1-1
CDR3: CASSLLSLKNTEAFF
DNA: TGCGCCAGCAGCTTGTTGTCCCTAAAGAACACTGAAGCTTTCTTT

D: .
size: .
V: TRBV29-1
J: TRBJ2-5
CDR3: CSGAKAPSYQETQYF
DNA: TGCAGCGGGGCAAAGGCACCTTCTTACCAAGAGACCCAGTACTTC

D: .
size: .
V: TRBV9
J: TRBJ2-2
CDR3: CASSARTVNTGELFF
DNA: TGTGCCAGCAGCGCCCGGACAGTCAACACCGGGGAGCTGTTTTTT

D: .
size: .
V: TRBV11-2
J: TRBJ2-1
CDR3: CASSSRAHRSYNEQFF
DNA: TGTGCCAGCAGCTCCAGGGCCCATCGCTCCTACAATGAGCAGTTCTTC

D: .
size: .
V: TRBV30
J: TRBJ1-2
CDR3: CAWRRDREGYTF
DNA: TGTGCCTGGAGGAGAGATCGGGAGGGCTACACCTTC

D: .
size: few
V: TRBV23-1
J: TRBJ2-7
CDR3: CASSHQGRVSYEQYF
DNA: TGCGCCAGCAGTCATCAGGGGAGGGTCTCCTACGAGCAGTACTTC

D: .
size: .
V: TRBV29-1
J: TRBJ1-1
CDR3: CSVDRGNTEAFF
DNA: TGCAGCGTTGACAGGGGGAACACTGAAGCTTTCTTT

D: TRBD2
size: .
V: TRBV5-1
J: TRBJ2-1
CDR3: CASSLGSGRGNEQFF
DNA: TGCGCCAGCAGCTTGGGTAGCGGGAGGGGCAATGAGCAGTTCTTC

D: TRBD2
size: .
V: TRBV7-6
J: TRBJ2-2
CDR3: CASSLDLSRRGGLNTGELFF
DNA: TGTGCCAGCAGCTTAGATTTAAGTCGAAGGGGAGGGTTGAACACCGGGGAGCTGTTTTTT

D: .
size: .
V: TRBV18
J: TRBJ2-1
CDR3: CASSPGDLRNEQFF
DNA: TGTGCCAGCTCACCGGGGGACCTGAGAAATGAGCAGTTCTTC

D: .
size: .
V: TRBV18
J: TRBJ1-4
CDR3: CASSRNSAATNEKLFF
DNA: TGTGCCAGCTCACGGAATTCGGCAGCAACTAATGAAAAACTGTTTTTT

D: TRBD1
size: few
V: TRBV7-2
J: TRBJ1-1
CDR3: CASSPGQPRQAFF
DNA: TGTGCCAGCAGCCCGGGACAGCCGAGGCAAGCTTTCTTT

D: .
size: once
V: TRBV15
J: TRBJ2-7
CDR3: CATSRAGGISYEQYF
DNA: TGTGCCACCAGCAGAGCCGGAGGGATCTCCTACGAGCAGTACTTC

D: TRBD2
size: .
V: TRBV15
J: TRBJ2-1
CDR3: CATSSGRASYYNEQFF
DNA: TGTGCCACCAGCAGCGGGAGGGCCTCCTACTACAATGAGCAGTTCTTC

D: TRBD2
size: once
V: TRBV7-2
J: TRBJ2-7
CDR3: CASGVAGGYEQYF
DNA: TGTGCCAGCGGGGTGGCGGGAGGCTACGAGCAGTACTTC

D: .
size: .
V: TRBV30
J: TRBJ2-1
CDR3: CAWSVLFPNEQFF
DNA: TGTGCCTGGAGTGTACTTTTCCCCAATGAGCAGTTCTTC

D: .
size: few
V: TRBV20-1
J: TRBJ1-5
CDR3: CRSPYQPQHF
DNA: TGCAGGAGCCCCTATCAGCCCCAGCATTTT

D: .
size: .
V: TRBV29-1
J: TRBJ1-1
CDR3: CSVRTALMNTEAFF
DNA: TGCAGCGTGAGGACAGCCCTTATGAACACTGAAGCTTTCTTT

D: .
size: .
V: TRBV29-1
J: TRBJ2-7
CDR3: CSVRDSSTYEQYF
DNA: TGCAGCGTCAGAGATTCTTCAACCTACGAGCAGTACTTC

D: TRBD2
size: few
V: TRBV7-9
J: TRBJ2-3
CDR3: CASSYGLAGTDTQYF
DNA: TGTGCCAGCAGCTATGGACTAGCGGGCACAGATACGCAGTATTTT

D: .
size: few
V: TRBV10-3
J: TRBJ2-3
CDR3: CATRNPGLRTDTQYF
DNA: TGTGCCACCCGAAATCCGGGACTCCGCACAGATACGCAGTATTTT

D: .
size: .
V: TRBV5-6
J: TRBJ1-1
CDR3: CASSLVSTPEAFF
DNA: TGTGCCAGCAGCTTAGTCAGTACCCCTGAAGCTTTCTTT

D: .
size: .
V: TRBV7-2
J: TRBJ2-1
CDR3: CASSLTRRDEQFF
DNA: TGTGCCAGCAGCTTGACTAGACGGGATGAGCAGTTCTTC

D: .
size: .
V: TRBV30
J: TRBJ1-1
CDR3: CAWSIGANTEAFF
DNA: TGTGCCTGGTCGATCGGGGCCAACACTGAAGCTTTCTTT

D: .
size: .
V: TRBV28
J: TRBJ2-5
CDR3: CASSLGREETQYF
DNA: TGTGCCAGCAGTTTAGGCAGGGAAGAGACCCAGTACTTC

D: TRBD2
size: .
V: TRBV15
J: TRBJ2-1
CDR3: CATSRDRAGDEQFF
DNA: TGTGCCACCAGCAGAGATAGAGCGGGAGATGAGCAGTTCTTC

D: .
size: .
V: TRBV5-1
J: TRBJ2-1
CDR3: CASSFAGSPTGNEQFF
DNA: TGCGCCAGCAGCTTTGCGGGCTCCCCGACCGGCAATGAGCAGTTCTTC

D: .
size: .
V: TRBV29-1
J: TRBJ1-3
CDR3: CSVVAGNTIYF
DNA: TGCAGCGTTGTAGCCGGAAACACCATATATTTT

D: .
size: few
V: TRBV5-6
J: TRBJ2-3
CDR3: CASSRQDTDTQYF
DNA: TGTGCCAGCAGCCGACAGGACACAGATACGCAGTATTTT